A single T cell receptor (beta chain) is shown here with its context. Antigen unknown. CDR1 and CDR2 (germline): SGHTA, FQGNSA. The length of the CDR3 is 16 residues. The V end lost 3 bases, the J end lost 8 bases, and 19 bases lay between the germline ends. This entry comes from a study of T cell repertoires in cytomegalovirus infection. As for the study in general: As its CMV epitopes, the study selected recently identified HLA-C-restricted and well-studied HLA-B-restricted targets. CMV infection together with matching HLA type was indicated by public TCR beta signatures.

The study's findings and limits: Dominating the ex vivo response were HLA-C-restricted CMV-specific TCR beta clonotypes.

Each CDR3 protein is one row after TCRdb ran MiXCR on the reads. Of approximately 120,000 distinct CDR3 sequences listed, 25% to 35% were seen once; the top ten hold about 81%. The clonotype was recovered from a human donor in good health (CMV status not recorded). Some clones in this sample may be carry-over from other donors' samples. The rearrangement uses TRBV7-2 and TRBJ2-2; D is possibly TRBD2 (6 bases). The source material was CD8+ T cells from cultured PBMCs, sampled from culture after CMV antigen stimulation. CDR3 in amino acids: CASSFHRDSPLGELFF. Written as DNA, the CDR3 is TGTGCCAGCAGCTTCCACCGGGACTCCCCCCTGGGGGAGCTGTTTTTT.